The 15 T cell receptor beta chains in this list originate from one sample, sequenced in a study of cytotoxic CD8 clonotypes in ibrutinib-treated CLL. The repertoire was sequenced with immunoSEQ multiplex PCR; TCRdb's copy has only in-frame clones and lacks some. The profile covers 50,000 or so clones, with over 65% appearing a single time and about a fifth taken by the ten largest. This specimen consisted of PBMCs, obtained after 24 months of ibrutinib treatment. All receptors derive from a human donor with chronic lymphocytic leukemia.

J is TRBJ2-7 and V is TRBV5-1; 14 bases agree with TRBD2. The CDR3 totals 20 residues. Germline V gene sequence: CDR1 SGHRS, CDR2 YFSETQ. Trimming removed 3 bases from V and 4 bases from J; junction bases left unmatched: 18. The DNA of the CDR3 is TGCGCCAGCAGCTGGGGACTAGCGGGAGACAAGCCTCCCCCGTTTTACGAGCAGTACTTC. Translated: CASSWGLAGDKPPPFYEQYF.

The V and J genes are TRBV12-5 and TRBJ2-4; 11 nucleotides align to TRBD2. CDR3 length: 19 residues. With V trimmed by 5 bases and J by 0 bases, 12 bases remained unmatched. Germline lookup yields CDR1 LGHNT and CDR2 FRNRAP. CDR3 sequence: CASGLLLAGGPPAKNIQYF. CDR3 DNA sequence: TGTGCTAGTGGTCTACTATTAGCGGGAGGGCCCCCAGCCAAAAACATTCAGTACTTC.

CDR3 residues: CASSLGFLAGAPPYEQYF. DNA for the CDR3: TGTGCCAGCAGCTTGGGTTTTCTAGCGGGAGCCCCACCCTACGAGCAGTACTTC. The rearrangement links TRBV5-6 to TRBJ2-7; 10 nucleotides line up with TRBD2. V lost 0 bases to trimming and J lost 2 bases; unmatched junction nucleotides: 11. The CDR3 length is 18 residues. The germline gives CDR1 SGHDT, CDR2 YYEEEE. The full variable domain, rest sourced from reference TRBV5-6 and TRBJ2-7, is DAGVTQSPTHLIKTRGQQVTLRCSPKSGHDTVSWYQQALGQGPQFIFQYYEEEERQRGNFPDRFSGHQFPNYSSELNVNALLLGDSALYLCASSLGFLAGAPPYEQYFGPGTRLTVT.

The chain carries TRBV7-9 and TRBJ1-3; unclear D gene. The CDR3 runs 15 residues. Germline V gene data show CDR1 as SEHNR and CDR2 as FQNEAQ (reference sequence). The ends were cut back, 5 bases at V and 0 bases at J, with 11 bases in the middle. CDR3 DNA: TGTGCCAGCAGCCCCTTGGGAAGCTCTGGAAACACCATATATTTT. Translation: CASSPLGSSGNTIYF.

The rearrangement links TRBV6-6 to TRBJ2-5, with D possibly TRBD1 on 5 matching bases. V dropped 0 bases and J dropped 5 bases, with 13 bases sitting between them. The CDR3 has 15 amino acids. Germline values: CDR1 MNHNY, CDR2 SVGAGI (reference sequence). The CDR3 DNA follows: TGTGCCAGCAGTTACTCGCCGGCAGGGCGGGAGACCCAGTACTTC. The encoded protein is CASSYSPAGRETQYF.

The table lists this clone with a count of one. The V gene is TRBV6-1, the J gene TRBJ2-2, with D possibly called TRBD1 or TRBD2 (5 bases each). The germline CDR1 and CDR2 sequences are MNHNS and SASEGT. The CDR3 spans 15 residues. Trimming removed 4 bases from V and 0 bases from J, with 9 bases in between. Written as DNA, the CDR3 is TGTGCCAGCAGTGCTAGGGACCCGAACACCGGGGAGCTGTTTTTT. Amino acids: CASSARDPNTGELFF.

CDR3 bases: TGTGCCAGCTCACCCAGACAGGGGAGCTCTGGAAACACCATATATTTT. Protein product: CASSPRQGSSGNTIYF. The chain couples TRBV18 to TRBJ1-3; 8 positions match TRBD1. V was clipped by 3 bases and J by 0 bases; unmatched bases: 4. This CDR3 is built from 16 residues. Germline CDR1 is KGHSH and CDR2 is LQKENI. The full variable domain, completed using reference TRBV18 and TRBJ1-3, is NAGVMQNPRHLVRRRGQEARLRCSPMKGHSHVYWYRQLPEEGLKFMVYLQKENIIDESGMPKERFSAEFPKEGPSILRIQQVVRGDSAAYFCASSPRQGSSGNTIYFGEGSWLTVV.

V is TRBV6-4 and J is TRBJ1-5; 9 nucleotides match TRBD1. The germline gives CDR1 MRHNA, CDR2 SNTAGT. V dropped 6 bases and J dropped 1; count of bases not matched to a gene: 7. This CDR3 has 16 residues. The CDR3 loop is CASRHVQGASNQPQHF. Written as DNA, the CDR3 is TGTGCCAGCAGGCATGTACAGGGGGCGAGCAATCAGCCCCAGCATTTT.

This clone turned up a few times. The rearrangement links TRBV30 to TRBJ1-1; no definite D call. The CDR3 has 14 residues. Trimming cost V 4 bases and J 1 base, with 13 bases left between them. Germline CDR1 GTSNPN, CDR2 SVGIG (reference sequence). The CDR3 is CAWIFGRRNTEAFF. The CDR3 region has the DNA TGTGCCTGGATCTTTGGACGGAGGAACACTGAAGCTTTCTTT. The variable domain in full, with the rest retrieved from reference TRBV30 and TRBJ1-1, is SQTIHQWPATLVQPVGSPLSLECTVEGTSNPNLYWYRQAAGRGLQLLFYSVGIGQISSEVPQNLSASRPQDRQFILSSKKLLLSDSGFYLCAWIFGRRNTEAFFGQGTRLTVV.

The J gene is TRBJ2-5, the V gene TRBV28; D unresolved. In germline, CDR1 is MDHEN, CDR2 SYDVKM. This CDR3 comprises 14 residues. V was trimmed by 5 bases and J by 5 bases, leaving 15 bases between them. The CDR3 sequence is CASSEGGSRETQYF. CDR3 nucleotide sequence: TGTGCCAGCAGTGAAGGCGGAAGTCGGGAGACCCAGTACTTC.

The chain links TRBV4-3 to TRBJ2-7; 8 nucleotides align to TRBD1. This CDR3 spans 18 amino acids. The germline CDR1 and CDR2 sequences are LGHNA and YSLEER. V was pared by 0 bases and J by 4 bases, with 14 bases of the junction left unmatched. The CDR3 coding sequence is TGCGCCAGCAGCCAAGATCGGGCAGGGGGCGAGCGGGCTTACGAGCAGTACTTC. It specifies CASSQDRAGGERAYEQYF.

The chain couples TRBV6-6 to TRBJ1-4, with 8 bases aligning to TRBD1. Germline CDR1 and CDR2: MNHNY and SVGAGI (reference sequence). This CDR3 region has 16 residues. J gave up 6 bases and V 5 bases, and 11 bases lay outside the gene matches. The CDR3 region has the DNA TGTGCCAGCAGTACAGAATACAGGGGGTATCATGAAAAACTGTTTTTT. Its translation: CASSTEYRGYHEKLFF.

This chain uses TRBV7-2 with TRBJ2-1, with unresolved D. The germline V and J ends were trimmed by 2 bases and 7 bases, with 12 bases remaining between them. The CDR3 runs 14 residues. Germline-derived CDR1 and CDR2 are SGHTA and FQGNSA. The CDR3 nucleotides read TGTGCCAGCAGCTTACAGGTCGGTGCGAATGAGCAGTTCTTC. Amino acid sequence: CASSLQVGANEQFF.

The V and J genes are TRBV30 and TRBJ2-1; the match to TRBD2 covers 12 bases. The CDR3 length is 16 residues. The J segment lost 3 bases and the V segment lost 3 bases, leaving 6 bases of the junction unmatched. Germline V gene sequence: CDR1 GTSNPN, CDR2 SVGIG (reference sequence). The CDR3 nucleotides are TGTGCCTGGAGCCCACTAGCGGGGGGACGCTACAATGAGCAGTTCTTC. Its translation: CAWSPLAGGRYNEQFF. The variable domain in full, with the rest retrieved from reference TRBV30 and TRBJ2-1, is SQTIHQWPATLVQPVGSPLSLECTVEGTSNPNLYWYRQAAGRGLQLLFYSVGIGQISSEVPQNLSASRPQDRQFILSSKKLLLSDSGFYLCAWSPLAGGRYNEQFFGPGTRLTVL.

The V and J genes are TRBV18 and TRBJ2-7; 7 nucleotides agree with TRBD2. V shed 6 bases and J 2 bases; nucleotides not matched to a gene: 4. The CDR3 contains 13 residues. CDR1 is KGHSH and CDR2 is LQKENI in the germline V gene. The CDR3 coding sequence is TGTGCCAGCTCGGGGACTAACCCCTACGAGCAGTACTTC. Translated: CASSGTNPYEQYF.